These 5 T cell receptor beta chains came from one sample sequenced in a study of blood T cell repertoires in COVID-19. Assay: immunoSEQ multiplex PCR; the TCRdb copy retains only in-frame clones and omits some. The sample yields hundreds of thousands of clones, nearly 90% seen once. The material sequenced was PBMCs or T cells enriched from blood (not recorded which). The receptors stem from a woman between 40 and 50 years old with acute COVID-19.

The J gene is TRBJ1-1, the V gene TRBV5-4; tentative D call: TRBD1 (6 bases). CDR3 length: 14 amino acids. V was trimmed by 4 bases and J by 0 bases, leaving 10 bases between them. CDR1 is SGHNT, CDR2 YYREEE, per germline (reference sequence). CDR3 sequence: CASSADRLNTEAFF. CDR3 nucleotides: TGTGCCAGCAGCGCCGACAGGTTGAACACTGAAGCTTTCTTT.

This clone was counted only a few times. CDR3 bases: TGCAGCGTTGACGGACAGGGGAATGGCTACACCTTC. Residues: CSVDGQGNGYTF. The genes are TRBV29-1 and TRBJ1-2; 9 positions match TRBD1. The CDR3 is 12 residues long. From germline, CDR1 is SQVTM and CDR2 ANQGSEA. The ends lost 3 bases at V and 6 bases at J; junction bases unmatched: 2. Full variable domain (rest looked up from reference TRBV29-1 and TRBJ1-2): SAVISQKPSRDICQRGTSLTIQCQVDSQVTMMFWYRQQPGQSLTLIATANQGSEATYESGFVIDKFPISRPNLTFSTLTVSNMSPEDSSIYLCSVDGQGNGYTFGSGTRLTVV.

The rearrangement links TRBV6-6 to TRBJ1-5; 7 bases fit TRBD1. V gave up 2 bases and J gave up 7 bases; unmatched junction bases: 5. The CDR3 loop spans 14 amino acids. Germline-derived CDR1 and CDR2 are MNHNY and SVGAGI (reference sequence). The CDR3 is CASSYQGGGQPQHF. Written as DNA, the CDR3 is TGTGCCAGCAGTTACCAGGGGGGCGGGCAGCCCCAGCATTTT.

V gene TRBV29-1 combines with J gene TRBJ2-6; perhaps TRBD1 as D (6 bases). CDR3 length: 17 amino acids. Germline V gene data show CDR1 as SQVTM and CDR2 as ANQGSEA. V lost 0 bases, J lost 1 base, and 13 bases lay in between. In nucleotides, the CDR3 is TGCAGCGTTGAAGACCGGACAGTTCTTTCTGGGGCCAACGTCCTGACTTTC. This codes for CSVEDRTVLSGANVLTF.

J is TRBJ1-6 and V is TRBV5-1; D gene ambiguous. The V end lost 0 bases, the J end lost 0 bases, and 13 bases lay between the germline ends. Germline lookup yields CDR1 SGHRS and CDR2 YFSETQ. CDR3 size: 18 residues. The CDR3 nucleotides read TGCGCCAGCAGCTTGGAGTCTAGGTCGAGCTCCTATAATTCACCCCTCCACTTT. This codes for CASSLESRSSSYNSPLHF.